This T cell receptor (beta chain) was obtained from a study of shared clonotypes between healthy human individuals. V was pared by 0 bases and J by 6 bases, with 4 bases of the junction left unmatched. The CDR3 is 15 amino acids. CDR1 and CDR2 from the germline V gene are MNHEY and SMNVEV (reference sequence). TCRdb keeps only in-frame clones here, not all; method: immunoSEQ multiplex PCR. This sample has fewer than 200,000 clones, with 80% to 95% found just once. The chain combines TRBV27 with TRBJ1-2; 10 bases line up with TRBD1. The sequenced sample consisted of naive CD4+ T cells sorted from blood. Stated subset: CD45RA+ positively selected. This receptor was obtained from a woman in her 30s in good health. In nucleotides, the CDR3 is TGTGCCAGCAGTTTATCCAGACAGGGGGCAAATGGCTACACCTTC. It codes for CASSLSRQGANGYTF.